This entry is about one TCR beta chain. Method: immunoSEQ multiplex PCR; TCRdb's copy keeps in-frame clones and lacks some. The sample carries approximately 290,000 clones, about 85% recorded once. These data originate in a study of blood T cell repertoires in COVID-19. Study as a whole: Sites in the United States, Italy and Spain provided acute and convalescent COVID-19 samples.

The sample comprised peripheral blood. The origin of this receptor is a human donor with COVID-19, enrolled during active disease. The donor label of this sample is uncertain.

CDR3 sequence (DNA): TGTGCCAGCAGCTCAGGACTAGCCGGAGACAATGAGCAGTTCTTC. Translation: CASSSGLAGDNEQFF. The J gene is TRBJ2-1, the V gene TRBV5-4, with TRBD2 identical over 8 bases. CDR3 length equals 15 residues. Germline lookup yields CDR1 SGHNT and CDR2 YYREEE (reference sequence). The V segment lost 3 bases and the J segment 5 bases; nucleotides outside the gene matches: 7.